Listed below are T cell receptor beta chains from one sample, sequenced in a study of T cell repertoires in cytomegalovirus infection. In TCRdb, the reads were re-called with MiXCR into one record per CDR3 protein. Of 300,000 or so distinct CDR3 sequences in the sample, roughly 9.3% are singletons; the top ten hold 2% to 3%. Source material: PBMCs. These receptors were collected from a human donor in good health (CMV status not recorded). Some clones in this sample may be carry-over from other donors' samples. Both conserved end residues are part of each CDR3. The order of the fields is CDR3 protein, V gene, J gene.

CDR3aa: CASSYSLGLRMNTGELFF; v_gene: TRBV6-6; j_gene: TRBJ2-2
CDR3aa: CASSLLYPISGGASLNQPQHF; v_gene: TRBV28; j_gene: TRBJ1-5
CDR3aa: CSTAQGYHTEAFF; v_gene: TRBV29-1; j_gene: TRBJ1-1
CDR3aa: CASSPGVPRTEAFF; v_gene: TRBV5-1; j_gene: TRBJ1-1
CDR3aa: CASSLRRGGSVFHGYTF; v_gene: TRBV11-2; j_gene: TRBJ1-2
CDR3aa: CASSASGGWGYTF; v_gene: TRBV12-3/TRBV12-4; j_gene: TRBJ1-2
CDR3aa: CASSYTGTSKGEQFF; v_gene: TRBV6-5; j_gene: TRBJ2-1
CDR3aa: CSARLGQSYEQYF; v_gene: TRBV20-1; j_gene: TRBJ2-7
CDR3aa: CADTGGKGNQPQHF; v_gene: TRBV28; j_gene: TRBJ1-5
CDR3aa: CASGLDRGAHEQFF; v_gene: TRBV12-5; j_gene: TRBJ2-1
CDR3aa: CSVSSGSTDTQYF; v_gene: TRBV20-1; j_gene: TRBJ2-3
CDR3aa: CSVRKRETQYF; v_gene: TRBV29-1; j_gene: TRBJ2-5